This T cell receptor (beta chain) came from a study of early T cells in non-severe SARS-CoV-2 infection. Study information: It was bulk RNA from unsorted whole blood that was sequenced, and the chains were unpaired.

Germline V gene data show CDR1 as SGHTA and CDR2 as FQGNSA. Trimming removed 5 bases at V and 1 base at J, with 8 bases between. This CDR3 has 13 amino acids. One entry per CDR3 protein results from TCRdb running MiXCR on the 5' RACE reads. The sample has tens of thousands of distinct CDR3 sequences; approximately 12% are singletons. This clonotype was observed a single time. Specimen: whole blood. This receptor was identified in an adult who was a healthcare worker with PCR-confirmed SARS-CoV-2 infection or an uninfected control (not recorded which). The gene calls are TRBV7-2 and TRBJ2-5, with D uncertain. Here the CDR3 DNA reads TGTGCCAGCAGCGACTGGCTCCAAGAGACCCAGTACTTC. Its translation is CASSDWLQETQYF.